These 25 T cell receptor beta chains were all obtained from the same sample, sequenced in a study of CD8+CD57+ T cells in acquired aplastic anemia. The template for TCR beta VDJ and CDR3 sequence profiling was genomic DNA. Using its own MiXCR run on the reads, TCRdb lists one record per CDR3 protein. The profile covers more than 250,000 distinct CDR3 sequences, with approximately 80% appearing a single time and approximately 40% taken by the ten largest. All patients picked for sequencing had shown, by flow cytometry, an expansion of CD8+CD57+ cells. The material sequenced was sorted CD4+, CD8+, or CD8+CD57+ T cells (not recorded which) from PBMCs. The receptor set was obtained from a human donor with aplastic anemia.

There are a few counts of this clonotype. V and J are TRBV25-1 and TRBJ2-5; 7 nucleotides align to TRBD1. The germline gives CDR1 MGHDK, CDR2 SYGVNS. Trimming at V came to 5 bases and at J to 5 bases, leaving 5 bases not matched to a gene. The CDR3 contains 13 residues. CDR3 sequence (DNA): TGTGCCAGCAGTTTAGGGGGCGCGGAGACCCAGTACTTC. It encodes CASSLGGAETQYF.

Note on this clonotype: The junction does not match germline at one end; this may be a read error. CDR3 protein: CASSRAGGASYEQFF. The CDR3 DNA reads TGTGCCAGCAGCCGTGCGGGGGGGGCCTCCTATGAGCAGTTCTTC. J is TRBJ2-1 and V is TRBV15; TRBD2 agrees at 9 bases. The CDR3 sequence is 15 residues long. Germline loops: CDR1 LNHNV, CDR2 YYDKDF (reference sequence).

This clonotype has only one observation. The junction and the germline gene differ at one end; a read error may be behind it. This chain joins TRBV7-3 and TRBJ1-6; 7 bases agree with TRBD1. Germline V CDR1 and CDR2: SGHTA, FQGTGA. This CDR3 has 14 residues. CDR3 protein: CASSLDPGQTQYYF. DNA of the CDR3: TGTGCCAGCAGCTTAGACCCGGGACAGACACAGTACTACTTT.

For this clonotype: One end of the junction does not line up with germline, which may come from a read error. The chain is built from TRBV7-9 and TRBJ2-5; 8 bases agree with TRBD1. In germline, CDR1 is SEHNR, CDR2 FQNEAQ (reference sequence). The CDR3 totals 13 residues. DNA of the CDR3: TGTGCCAGCAGCTTCCGACCGCGACAGGGGAACTATTTC. Its protein is CASSFRPRQGNYF. Using reference TRBV7-9 and TRBJ2-5 for the parts outside the CDR3, the full variable domain is DTGVSQNPRHKITKRGQNVTFRCDPISEHNRLYWYRQTLGQGPEFLTYFQNEAQLEKSRLLSDRFSAERPKGSFSTLEIQRTEQGDSAMYLCASSFRPRQGNYFGPGTRLLVL.

The chain recombines TRBV25-1 with TRBJ1-1, with TRBD1 matching over 8 bases. Germline V gives CDR1 MGHDK, CDR2 SYGVNS. This CDR3 is built from 13 residues. Germline trimming cut 4 bases from V and 3 bases from J; bases unmatched to any gene: 1. The DNA for the CDR3 is TGTGCCAGCAGTGGACAGGGGTACACTGAAGCTTTCTTT. Protein product: CASSGQGYTEAFF.

The V call is TRBV2, the J call TRBJ2-1; D is perhaps TRBD2 (6 bases). The V end lost 3 bases, the J end lost 8 bases, and 14 bases lay between the germline ends. From germline, CDR1 is SNHLY and CDR2 FYNNEI. The CDR3 covers 14 residues. CDR3 protein: CASSDGGKRDEQFF. The CDR3 DNA reads as TGTGCCAGCAGTGATGGGGGGAAAAGGGATGAGCAGTTCTTC.

This clonotype was detected once. The chain couples TRBV9 to TRBJ2-1; D remains ambiguous. Germline V lookup: CDR1 SGDLS, CDR2 YYNGEE. This CDR3 spans 15 amino acids. V lost 0 bases and J 8 bases, leaving 15 bases between the germline ends. CDR3 bases: TGTGCCAGCAGCGTAGGGTCTGGTACCCAGTATGAGCAGTTCTTC. Its protein product is CASSVGSGTQYEQFF.

This clonotype was found once. The chain uses TRBV7-2 and TRBJ2-1; TRBD2 matches at 12 bases. Germline CDR1 is SGHTA and CDR2 is FQGNSA. V lost 4 bases, J lost 10 bases, and 11 bases stayed unmatched. This CDR3 comprises 16 residues. The CDR3 DNA reads as TGTGCCAGCAGCTCGACAACTAGCGGGGGGAGCCGCGAGCAGTTCTTC. This translates into CASSSTTSGGSREQFF.

Worth noting for this clonotype: One end of the junction is discordant with germline, which a read error may explain. The J gene is TRBJ1-2, the V gene TRBV15; 9 bases line up with TRBD1. The germline CDR1 and CDR2 sequences are LNHNV and YYDKDF (reference sequence). The CDR3 is made up of 15 amino acids. CDR3 sequence: CATSRDRQGGYEHSF. The CDR3 DNA is TGTGCCACCAGCAGAGATAGACAGGGGGGGTATGAGCACTCCTTC.

The chain recombines TRBV7-9 with TRBJ1-1; weak D call: TRBD1 (5 bases). The CDR3 is 15 amino acids. The V end was cut by 0 bases, the J end by 13 bases, with 21 bases between. Germline V lookup: CDR1 SEHNR, CDR2 FQNEAQ (reference sequence). This CDR3 is CASSLAKRGNNNDFF. DNA for the CDR3: TGTGCCAGCAGCTTAGCGAAGCGGGGGAACAACAATGATTTCTTT.

The gene calls are TRBV25-1 and TRBJ2-1; perhaps TRBD2 as D (5 bases). This CDR3 spans 16 amino acids. From germline, CDR1 is MGHDK and CDR2 SYGVNS. Deletions cut 6 bases from V and 10 bases from J, with 25 bases between. CDR3 in amino acids: CASSCGRRTGSDEQFF. DNA of the CDR3: TGTGCCAGCAGCTGTGGAAGAAGGACGGGGAGCGACGAGCAGTTCTTC. Full variable domain (outside the CDR3, taken from reference TRBV25-1 and TRBJ2-1): EADIYQTPRYLVIGTGKKITLECSQTMGHDKMYWYQQDPGMELHLIHYSYGVNSTEKGDLSSESTVSRIRTEHFPLTLESARPSHTSQYLCASSCGRRTGSDEQFFGPGTRLTVL.

Note on this clonotype: At one of its ends the junction is not consistent with the germline gene, which may arise from a read error. The rearrangement links TRBV7-3 to TRBJ2-1; 9 bases map to TRBD2. The length of the CDR3 is 15 residues. Germline V gene lookup returns CDR1 SGHTA and CDR2 FQGTGA. The CDR3 DNA follows: TGTGCCAGCAGCTGTCAAAGAAGCGGGGGGAATGATCAGTTCTTC. Translation gives CASSCQRSGGNDQFF.

A word on this clonotype: At one end the junction does not follow the germline gene, possibly because of a read error. The chain has TRBV7-2 and TRBJ2-5, with D possibly matching TRBD2 (5 bases). This CDR3 region has 12 residues. Germline values: CDR1 SGHTA, CDR2 FQGNSA. CDR3 loop: CASKEDRETQSF. The CDR3 DNA sequence: TGTGCCAGCAAGGAGGATAGGGAGACCCAGTCCTTC.

The chain links TRBV7-9 to TRBJ2-7; tentatively, D is TRBD1 or TRBD2 (5 bases each). This CDR3 contains 16 residues. CDR1 SEHNR and CDR2 FQNEAQ come from the germline V gene (reference sequence). This CDR3 reads CATSGRGLAYEQDQYV. In DNA, the CDR3 is TGTGCCACCAGCGGCCGGGGCCTAGCCTACGAGCAGGACCAGTACGTC.

As concerns this clonotype: A read error is likely, as this CDR3 ends without the conserved phenylalanine or tryptophan. It is unclear where the CDR3 begins or ends on the DNA, so no DNA is shown, and the CDR3 is as TCRdb lists it. The chain carries TRBV7-9 and TRBJ2-3; whether TRBD1, the table's D call, matches the DNA was not checked. Germline V gives CDR1 SEHNR, CDR2 FQNEAQ (reference sequence). A total of 13 residues make up the CDR3, ends included. This chain's CDR3 is CAGQGARETQHYG.

The chain links TRBV19 to TRBJ2-7, with 7 bases aligning to TRBD2. CDR3 length: 16 amino acids. The germline V gene has CDR1 LNHDA and CDR2 SQIVND (reference sequence). DNA for the CDR3: TGTGCCAGCAGTATAGCGGGCCAGGCCTACAATGCCGAGTTCTTCGTC. It encodes CASSIAGQAYNAEFFV.

The CDR3 nucleotides are TGTGCCAGCAGCTGGGGCTTGGTTGCTACGCAGTATTTT. This codes for CASSWGLVATQYF. The chain combines TRBV9 with TRBJ2-3; TRBD1 might be the D (5 bases). There are 13 residues in the CDR3. Germline CDR1 reads SGDLS; CDR2 reads YYNGEE. V was trimmed by 4 bases and J by 8 bases, leaving 14 bases between them.

This sequence joins TRBV7-9 and TRBJ1-6; tentative D call: TRBD1 (5 bases). Trimming shortened V by 3 bases and J by 13 bases, and 22 bases separated the two germline ends. Germline V CDR1 and CDR2: SEHNR, FQNEAQ (reference sequence). The length of the CDR3 is 16 residues. This CDR3 is CASSLGEGGYSAPLHF. The DNA for the CDR3 is TGTGCCAGCAGCTTGGGGGAGGGCGGCTATAGTGCTCCCCTCCACTTT. Full variable domain (remainder filled in from reference TRBV7-9 and TRBJ1-6): DTGVSQNPRHKITKRGQNVTFRCDPISEHNRLYWYRQTLGQGPEFLTYFQNEAQLEKSRLLSDRFSAERPKGSFSTLEIQRTEQGDSAMYLCASSLGEGGYSAPLHFGNGTRLTVT.

This clonotype was picked up one time. Sequence at one end of the junction differs from germline and may be a read error. The gene calls are TRBV7-8 and TRBJ2-3; no clear D. The germline V gene has CDR1 SGHVS and CDR2 FQNEAQ. This CDR3 comprises 14 residues. CDR3 amino acids: CASSSGGQFYEQYF. The DNA for the CDR3 is TGTGCCAGCAGCTCAGGTGGGCAGTTCTACGAGCAGTACTTT.

This clonotype was detected a few times. The chain joins TRBV19 to TRBJ2-2; D is possibly TRBD2 (5 bases). The CDR3 length is 15 residues. Per germline, CDR1 LNHDA and CDR2 SQIVND (reference sequence). Trimming shortened V by 0 bases and J by 5 bases, and 10 bases separated the two germline ends. The CDR3: CASSIDLSGTGELFF. The CDR3 DNA is TGTGCCAGTAGTATAGATCTATCGGGGACCGGGGAGCTGTTTTTT. The full variable domain, its missing parts supplied by reference TRBV19 and TRBJ2-2, is DGGITQSPKYLFRKEGQNVTLSCEQNLNHDAMYWYRQDPGQGLRLIYYSQIVNDFQKGDIAEGYSVSREKKESFPLTVTSAQKNPTAFYLCASSIDLSGTGELFFGEGSRLTVL.

The rearrangement uses TRBV9 and TRBJ1-2, with D maybe TRBD1 (5 bases). The CDR3 is 14 residues long. Per the germline V gene, CDR1 is SGDLS and CDR2 is YYNGEE. The V end lost 2 bases, the J end lost 2 bases, and 10 bases lay between the germline ends. In nucleotides, the CDR3 is TGTGCCAGCAGCGTGGGGCAGGGCAACTATGGCTACACCTTC. Encoded protein: CASSVGQGNYGYTF.

A word on this clonotype: The DNA is left out, because the CDR3 cannot be placed on it with certainty; the CDR3 is given as TCRdb lists it. The chain carries TRBV7-9 and TRBJ1-1. CDR1 is SEHNR, CDR2 FQNEAQ, per germline (reference sequence). The CDR3 comprises 15 residues, both ends counted. This chain's CDR3 is CASGGTGELFFGEFF.

The chain combines TRBV11-2 with TRBJ1-2; D call uncertain. Trimming stripped 1 base from V and 0 bases from J, with 12 bases between. CDR1 and CDR2 from the germline V gene are SGHAT and FQNNGV. The CDR3 totals 16 residues. For the CDR3, the DNA is TGTGCCAGCAGCTTAGGGTCCCCCCAGTCTAACTATGGCTACACCTTC. It codes for CASSLGSPQSNYGYTF.

Regarding this clonotype: Germline is not matched at one junction end, which may reflect a read error. This chain uses TRBV7-9 with TRBJ2-3, with a tentative D call TRBD2 (5 bases). The CDR3 length is 14 residues. Germline V lookup: CDR1 SEHNR, CDR2 FQNEAQ (reference sequence). Here the CDR3 reads CASSRPGDYGYTFF. The CDR3 DNA reads as TGTGCCAGCAGCCGACCCGGGGATTATGGCTACACCTTCTTT.

A remark on this clonotype: In this CDR3 the conserved last residue, phenylalanine or tryptophan, is missing, so a read error is likely. It is unclear where the CDR3 begins or ends on the DNA, so no DNA is shown, and the CDR3 is as TCRdb lists it. This chain links TRBV7-8 with TRBJ2-3. Germline-derived CDR1 and CDR2 are SGHVS and FQNEAQ. The CDR3 totals 12 residues, both ends included. This CDR3 is CASSLGAGTEYL.